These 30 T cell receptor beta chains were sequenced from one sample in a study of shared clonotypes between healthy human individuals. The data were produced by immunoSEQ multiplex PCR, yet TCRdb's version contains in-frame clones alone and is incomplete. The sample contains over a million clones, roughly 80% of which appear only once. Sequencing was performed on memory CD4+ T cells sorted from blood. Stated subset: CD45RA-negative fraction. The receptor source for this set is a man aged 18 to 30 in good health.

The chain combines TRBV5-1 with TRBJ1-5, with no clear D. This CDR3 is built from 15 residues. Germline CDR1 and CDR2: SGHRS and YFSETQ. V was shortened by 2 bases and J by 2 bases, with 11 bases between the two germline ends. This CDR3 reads CASSFQDVCNQPQHF. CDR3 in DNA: TGCGCCAGCAGCTTTCAGGACGTCTGCAATCAGCCCCAGCATTTT.

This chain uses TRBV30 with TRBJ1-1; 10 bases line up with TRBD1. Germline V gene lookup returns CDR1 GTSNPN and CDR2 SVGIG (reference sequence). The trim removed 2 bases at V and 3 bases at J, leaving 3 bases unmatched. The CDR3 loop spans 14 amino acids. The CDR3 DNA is TGTGCCTGGAGTCTCGGGACAGGGGACACTGAAGCTTTCTTT. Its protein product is CAWSLGTGDTEAFF.

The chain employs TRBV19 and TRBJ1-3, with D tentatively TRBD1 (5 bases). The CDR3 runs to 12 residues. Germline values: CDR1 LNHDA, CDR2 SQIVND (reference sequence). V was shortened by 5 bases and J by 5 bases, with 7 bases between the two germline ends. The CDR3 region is CASSPDRNTIYF. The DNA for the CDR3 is TGTGCCAGTAGTCCGGACAGAAACACCATATATTTT.

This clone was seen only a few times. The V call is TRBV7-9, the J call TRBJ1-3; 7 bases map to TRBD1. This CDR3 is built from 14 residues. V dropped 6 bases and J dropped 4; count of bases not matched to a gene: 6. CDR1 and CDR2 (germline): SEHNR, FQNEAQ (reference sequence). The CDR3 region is CASRSGGSGNTIYF. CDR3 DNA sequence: TGTGCCAGCAGATCAGGGGGTTCGGGAAACACCATATATTTT.

The CDR3 nucleotides are TGCGCAGGGGGCGCTGACTATGGCTACACCTTC. This codes for CAGGADYGYTF. V usage is TRBV29-1 and J usage is TRBJ1-2, with 8 bases matching TRBD1. Germline values: CDR1 SQVTM, CDR2 ANQGSEA. The CDR3 consists of 11 residues.

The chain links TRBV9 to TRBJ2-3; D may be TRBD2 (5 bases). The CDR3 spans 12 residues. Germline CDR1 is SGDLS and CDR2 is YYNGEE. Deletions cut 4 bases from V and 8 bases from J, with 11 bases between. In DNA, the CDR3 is TGTGCCAGCAGCCTGGACGGAGGTACGCAGTATTTT. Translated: CASSLDGGTQYF.

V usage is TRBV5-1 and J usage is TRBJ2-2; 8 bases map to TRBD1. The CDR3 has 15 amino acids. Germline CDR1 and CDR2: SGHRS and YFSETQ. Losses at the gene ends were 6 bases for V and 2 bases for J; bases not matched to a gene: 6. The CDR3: CASTGTGPNTGELFF. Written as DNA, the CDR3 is TGCGCCAGCACCGGGACAGGACCTAACACCGGGGAGCTGTTTTTT.

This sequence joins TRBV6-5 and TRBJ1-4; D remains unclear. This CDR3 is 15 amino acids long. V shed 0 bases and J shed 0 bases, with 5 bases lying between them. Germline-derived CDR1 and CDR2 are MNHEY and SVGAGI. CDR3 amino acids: CASSYSSSTNEKLFF. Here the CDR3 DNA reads TGTGCCAGCAGTTACTCGAGTTCAACTAATGAAAAACTGTTTTTT.

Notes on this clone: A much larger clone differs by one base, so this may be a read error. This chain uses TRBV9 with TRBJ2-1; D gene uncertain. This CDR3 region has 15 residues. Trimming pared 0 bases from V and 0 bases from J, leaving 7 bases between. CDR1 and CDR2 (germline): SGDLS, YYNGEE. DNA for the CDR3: TGTGCCAGCAGCGTAGAGGCCGACTCCTACAATGAGCAGTTCTTC. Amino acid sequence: CASSVEADSYNEQFF.

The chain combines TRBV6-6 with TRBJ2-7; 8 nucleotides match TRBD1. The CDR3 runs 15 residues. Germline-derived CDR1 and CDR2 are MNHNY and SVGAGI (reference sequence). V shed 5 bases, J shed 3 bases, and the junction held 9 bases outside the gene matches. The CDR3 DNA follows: TGTGCCAGCAGTAACCGCCCCGACAGGGGCTACGAGCAGTACTTC. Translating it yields CASSNRPDRGYEQYF.

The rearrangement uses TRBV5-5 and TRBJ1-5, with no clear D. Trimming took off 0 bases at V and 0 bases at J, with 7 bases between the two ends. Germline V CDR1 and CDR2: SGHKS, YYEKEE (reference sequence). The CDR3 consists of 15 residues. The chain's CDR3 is CASSLEVYSNQPQHF. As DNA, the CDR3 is TGTGCCAGCAGCTTGGAGGTATATAGCAATCAGCCCCAGCATTTT.

The CDR3 region is CASSYGQGAAGNTIYF. The CDR3 DNA reads as TGTGCCAGCAGTTATGGACAGGGGGCTGCTGGAAACACCATATATTTT. The V call is TRBV6-5, the J call TRBJ1-3, with 11 bases identical to TRBD1. CDR3 size: 16 residues. Germline CDR1 and CDR2: MNHEY and SVGAGI. Trimming cost V 3 bases and J 2 bases; bases outside gene matches: 3.

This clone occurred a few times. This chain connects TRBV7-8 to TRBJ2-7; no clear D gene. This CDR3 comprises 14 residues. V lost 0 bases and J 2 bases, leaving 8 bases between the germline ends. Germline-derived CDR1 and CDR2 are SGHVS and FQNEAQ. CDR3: CASSLARIPYEQYF. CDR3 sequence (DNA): TGTGCCAGCAGCTTAGCTAGAATCCCCTACGAGCAGTACTTC. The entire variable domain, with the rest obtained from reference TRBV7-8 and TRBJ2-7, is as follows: GAGVSQSPRYKVAKRGQDVALRCDPISGHVSLFWYQQALGQGPEFLTYFQNEAQLDKSGLPSDRFFAERPEGSVSTLKIQRTQQEDSAVYLCASSLARIPYEQYFGPGTRLTVT.

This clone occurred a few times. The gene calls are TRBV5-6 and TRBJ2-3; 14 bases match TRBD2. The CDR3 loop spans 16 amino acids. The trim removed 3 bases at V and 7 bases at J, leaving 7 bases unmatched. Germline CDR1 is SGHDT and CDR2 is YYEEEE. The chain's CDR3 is CASSYRTSGGSNTQYF. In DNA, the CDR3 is TGTGCCAGCAGCTACAGGACTAGCGGGGGGTCTAATACGCAGTATTTT.

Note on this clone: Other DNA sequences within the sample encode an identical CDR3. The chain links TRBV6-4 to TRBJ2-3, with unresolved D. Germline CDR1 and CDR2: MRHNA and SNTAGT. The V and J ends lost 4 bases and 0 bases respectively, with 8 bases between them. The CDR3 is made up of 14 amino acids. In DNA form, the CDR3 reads TGTGCCAGCAGTGTTAGTGGGAGCACAGATACGCAGTATTTT. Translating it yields CASSVSGSTDTQYF.

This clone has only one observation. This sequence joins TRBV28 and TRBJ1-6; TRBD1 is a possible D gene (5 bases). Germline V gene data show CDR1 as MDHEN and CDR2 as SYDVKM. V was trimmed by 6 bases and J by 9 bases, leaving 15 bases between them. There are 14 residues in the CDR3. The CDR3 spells CASSLRQLPSPLHF. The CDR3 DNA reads TGTGCCAGCAGCCTTAGACAGCTGCCTTCACCCCTCCACTTT.

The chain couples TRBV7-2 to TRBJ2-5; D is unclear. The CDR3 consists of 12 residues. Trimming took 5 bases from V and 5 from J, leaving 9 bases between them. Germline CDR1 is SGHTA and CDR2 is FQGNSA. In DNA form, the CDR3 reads TGTGCCAGCAGCGTGGGAAGGGAGACCCAGTACTTC. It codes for CASSVGRETQYF.

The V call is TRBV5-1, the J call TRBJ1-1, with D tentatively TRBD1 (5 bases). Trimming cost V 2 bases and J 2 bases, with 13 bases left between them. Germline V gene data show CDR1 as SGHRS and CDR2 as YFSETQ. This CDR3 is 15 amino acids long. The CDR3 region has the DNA TGCGCCAGCAGCTTTACCGGGACGGCCAACACTGAAGCTTTCTTT. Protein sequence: CASSFTGTANTEAFF.

The CDR3 coding sequence is TGTGCCAGCAGCTTACAAGGGGCCGGGGCCAACGTCCTGACTTTC. Its protein is CASSLQGAGANVLTF. This chain connects TRBV7-2 to TRBJ2-6, with D possibly being TRBD1 (5 bases). The V end was cut by 2 bases, the J end by 4 bases, with 9 bases between. This CDR3 comprises 15 residues. Looked up from germline, CDR1 is SGHTA and CDR2 is FQGNSA.

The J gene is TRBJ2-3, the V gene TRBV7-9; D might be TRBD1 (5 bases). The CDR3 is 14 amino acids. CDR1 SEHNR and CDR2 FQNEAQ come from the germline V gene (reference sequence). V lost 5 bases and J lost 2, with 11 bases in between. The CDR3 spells CASSRQLPTDTQYF. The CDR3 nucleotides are TGTGCCAGCAGCCGACAGTTACCCACAGATACGCAGTATTTT.

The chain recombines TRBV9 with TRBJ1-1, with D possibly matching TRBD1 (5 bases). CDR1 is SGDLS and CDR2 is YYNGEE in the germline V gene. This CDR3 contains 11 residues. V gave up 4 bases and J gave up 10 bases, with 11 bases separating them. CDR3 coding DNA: TGTGCCAGCAGCTCAGAGGGGAGAGCTTTCTTT. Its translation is CASSSEGRAFF.

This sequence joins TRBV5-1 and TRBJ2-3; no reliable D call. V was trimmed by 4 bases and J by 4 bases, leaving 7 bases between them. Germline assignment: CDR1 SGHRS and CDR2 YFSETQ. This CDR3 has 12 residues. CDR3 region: CASSREPDTQYF. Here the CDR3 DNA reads TGCGCCAGCAGCAGGGAACCAGATACGCAGTATTTT.

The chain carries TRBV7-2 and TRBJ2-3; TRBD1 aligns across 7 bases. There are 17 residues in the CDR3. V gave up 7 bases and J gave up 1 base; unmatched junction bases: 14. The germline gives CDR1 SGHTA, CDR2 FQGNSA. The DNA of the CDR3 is TGTGCCAGCACCCCTGACAGGGTCGACGTCGGCACAGATACGCAGTATTTT. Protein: CASTPDRVDVGTDTQYF.

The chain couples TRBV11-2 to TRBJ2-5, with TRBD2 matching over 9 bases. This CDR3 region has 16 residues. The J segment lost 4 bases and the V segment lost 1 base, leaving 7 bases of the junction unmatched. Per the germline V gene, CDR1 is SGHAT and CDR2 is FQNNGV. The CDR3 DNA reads TGTGCCAGCAGCTTAGGGACTAAGACTAGCGGAGAGACCCAGTACTTC. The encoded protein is CASSLGTKTSGETQYF.

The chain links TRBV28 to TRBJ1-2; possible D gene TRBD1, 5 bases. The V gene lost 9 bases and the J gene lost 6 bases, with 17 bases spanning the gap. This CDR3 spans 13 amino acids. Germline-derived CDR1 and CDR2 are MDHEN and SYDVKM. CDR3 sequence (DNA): TGTGCCAGTACCTCAGGGACCTTCGATGGCTACACCTTC. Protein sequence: CASTSGTFDGYTF.

The CDR3 region has the DNA TGTGCCATCAGCCGCACCGGGGAGCTGTTTTTT. This translates into CAISRTGELFF. The chain joins TRBV10-3 to TRBJ2-2; D unresolved. The CDR3 covers 11 residues. Germline V gene sequence: CDR1 ENHRY, CDR2 SYGVKD. Trimming took off 6 bases at V and 4 bases at J, with 3 bases between the two ends.

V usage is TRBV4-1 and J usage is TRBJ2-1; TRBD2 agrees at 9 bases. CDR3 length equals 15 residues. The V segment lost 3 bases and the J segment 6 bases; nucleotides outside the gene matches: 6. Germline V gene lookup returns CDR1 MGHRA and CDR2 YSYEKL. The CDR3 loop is CASSQRLAGPNEQFF. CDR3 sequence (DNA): TGCGCCAGCAGCCAGAGGCTAGCGGGACCCAATGAGCAGTTCTTC.

The DNA of the CDR3 is TGCGCCAGCAGCGCCTTTAGCTCTGGGGCCAACGTCCTGACTTTC. This gives the protein CASSAFSSGANVLTF. J is TRBJ2-6 and V is TRBV5-1; D not certain. V was cut by 4 bases and J by 0 bases, with 8 bases left in between. The CDR3 length is 15 residues. CDR1 and CDR2 from the germline V gene are SGHRS and YFSETQ.

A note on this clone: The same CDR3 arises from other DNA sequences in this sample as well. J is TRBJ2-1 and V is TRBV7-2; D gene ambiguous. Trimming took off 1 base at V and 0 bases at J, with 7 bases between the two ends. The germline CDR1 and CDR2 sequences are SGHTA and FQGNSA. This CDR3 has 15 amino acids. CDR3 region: CASSLGPSSYNEQFF. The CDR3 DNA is TGTGCCAGCAGCTTAGGGCCTAGCTCCTACAATGAGCAGTTCTTC.

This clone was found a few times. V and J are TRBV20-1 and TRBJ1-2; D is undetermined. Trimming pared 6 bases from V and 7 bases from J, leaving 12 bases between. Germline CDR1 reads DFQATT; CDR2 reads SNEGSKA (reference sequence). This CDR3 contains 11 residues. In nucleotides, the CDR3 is TGCAGTGCCCGATCGTTCGGTGGCTACACCTTC. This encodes CSARSFGGYTF.